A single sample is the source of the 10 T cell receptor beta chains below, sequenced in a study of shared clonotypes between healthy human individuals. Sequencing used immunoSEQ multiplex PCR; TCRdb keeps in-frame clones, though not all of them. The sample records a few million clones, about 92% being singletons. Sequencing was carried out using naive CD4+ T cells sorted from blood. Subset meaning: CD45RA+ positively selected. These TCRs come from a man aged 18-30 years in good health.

CDR3 in amino acids: CSATSKTQYF. The DNA of the CDR3 is TGCAGTGCTACCTCGAAGACCCAGTACTTC. The chain couples TRBV20-1 to TRBJ2-5; D is unclear. The CDR3 is 10 amino acids. Per the germline V gene, CDR1 is DFQATT and CDR2 is SNEGSKA (reference sequence). Trimming took 4 bases from V and 6 from J, leaving 6 bases between them.

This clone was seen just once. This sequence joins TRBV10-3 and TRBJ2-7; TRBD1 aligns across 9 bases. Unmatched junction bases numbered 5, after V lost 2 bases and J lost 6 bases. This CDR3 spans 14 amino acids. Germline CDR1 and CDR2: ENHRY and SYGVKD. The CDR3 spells CAISERDRVLEQYF. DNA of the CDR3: TGTGCCATCAGTGAGCGGGACAGGGTACTCGAGCAGTACTTC.

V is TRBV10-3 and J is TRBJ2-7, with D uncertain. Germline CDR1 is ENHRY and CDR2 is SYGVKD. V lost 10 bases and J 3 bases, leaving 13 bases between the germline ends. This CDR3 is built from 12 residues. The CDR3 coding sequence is TGTGCCAGCAGGCCGGCAAGCTACGAGCAGTACTTC. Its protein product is CASRPASYEQYF.

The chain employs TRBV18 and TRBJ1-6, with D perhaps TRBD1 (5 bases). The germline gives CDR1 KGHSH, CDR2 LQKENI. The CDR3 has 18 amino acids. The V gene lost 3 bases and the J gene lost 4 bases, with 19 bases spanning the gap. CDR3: CASSPMGPPILYNSPLHF. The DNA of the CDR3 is TGTGCCAGCTCACCGATGGGACCGCCGATATTGTATAATTCACCCCTCCACTTT.

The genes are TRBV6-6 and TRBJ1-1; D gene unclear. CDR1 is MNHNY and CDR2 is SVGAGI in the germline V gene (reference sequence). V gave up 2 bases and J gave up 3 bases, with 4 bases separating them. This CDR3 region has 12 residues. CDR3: CASSYTDTEAFF. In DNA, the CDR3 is TGTGCCAGCAGTTACACAGACACTGAAGCTTTCTTT.

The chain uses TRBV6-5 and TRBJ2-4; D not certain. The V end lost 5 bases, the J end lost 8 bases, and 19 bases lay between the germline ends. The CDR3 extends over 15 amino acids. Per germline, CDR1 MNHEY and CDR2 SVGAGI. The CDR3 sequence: CASSLRPVKPDIQYF. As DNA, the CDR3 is TGTGCCAGCAGTCTACGACCCGTGAAACCTGACATTCAGTACTTC.

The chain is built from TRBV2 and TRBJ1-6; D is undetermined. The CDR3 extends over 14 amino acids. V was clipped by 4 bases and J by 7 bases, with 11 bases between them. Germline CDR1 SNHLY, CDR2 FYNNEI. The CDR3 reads CASSVALKNSPLHF. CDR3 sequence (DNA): TGTGCCAGCAGTGTAGCTCTGAAAAATTCACCCCTCCACTTT.

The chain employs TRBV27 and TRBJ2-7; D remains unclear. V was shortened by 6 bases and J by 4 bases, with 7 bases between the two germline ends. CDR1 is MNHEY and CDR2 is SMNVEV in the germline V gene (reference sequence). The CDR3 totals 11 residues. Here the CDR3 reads CASRSVYEQYF. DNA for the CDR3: TGTGCCAGCAGATCAGTGTACGAGCAGTACTTC.

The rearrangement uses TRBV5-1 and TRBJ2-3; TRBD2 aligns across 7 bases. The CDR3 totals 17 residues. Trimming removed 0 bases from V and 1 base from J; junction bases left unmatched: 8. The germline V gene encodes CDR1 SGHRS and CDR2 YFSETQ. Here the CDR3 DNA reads TGCGCCAGCAGCTTGGCTAGCGGTAATTACGGCACAGATACGCAGTATTTT. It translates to CASSLASGNYGTDTQYF.

CDR3 protein: CASSLASGDYEQYF. DNA of the CDR3: TGCGCCAGCAGCTTGGCCTCAGGGGACTACGAGCAGTACTTC. This chain joins TRBV5-1 and TRBJ2-7, with TRBD1 as a possible D gene (6 bases). Germline V gene data show CDR1 as SGHRS and CDR2 as YFSETQ. The germline V and J ends were trimmed by 0 bases and 3 bases, with 10 bases remaining between them. The CDR3 runs 14 residues.